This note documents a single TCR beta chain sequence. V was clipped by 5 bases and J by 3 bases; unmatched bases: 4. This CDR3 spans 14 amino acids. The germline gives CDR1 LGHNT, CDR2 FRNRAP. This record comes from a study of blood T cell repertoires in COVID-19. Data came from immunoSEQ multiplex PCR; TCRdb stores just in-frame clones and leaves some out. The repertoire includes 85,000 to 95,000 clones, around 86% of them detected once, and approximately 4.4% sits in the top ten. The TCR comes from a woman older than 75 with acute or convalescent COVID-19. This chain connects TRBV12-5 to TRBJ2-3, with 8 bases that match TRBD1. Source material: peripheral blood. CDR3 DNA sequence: TGTGCTAGTGGTCAGACAGGGGTGACAGATACGCAGTATTTT. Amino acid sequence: CASGQTGVTDTQYF. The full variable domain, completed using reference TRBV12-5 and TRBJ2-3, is DARVTQTPRHKVTEMGQEVTMRCQPILGHNTVFWYRQTMMQGLELLAYFRNRAPLDDSGMPKDRFSAEMPDATLATLKIQPSEPRDSAVYFCASGQTGVTDTQYFGPGTRLTVL.